These 24 T cell receptor beta chains were sequenced from one sample in a study of OX40 agonist ivuxolimab in advanced cancers. Sequenced by immunoSEQ multiplex PCR; TCRdb stores in-frame clones only, minus some. Among 65,000 to 90,000 clones listed, 85% were seen once. Material: CD4+ or CD8+ T cells sorted from blood, obtained in a trial of the OX40 agonist ivuxolimab. Source of these receptors: an adult with an advanced solid tumor such as melanoma, head and neck, liver or kidney cancer.

V usage is TRBV25-1 and J usage is TRBJ2-1, with 7 bases fitting TRBD1. The length of the CDR3 is 16 residues. Per the germline V gene, CDR1 is MGHDK and CDR2 is SYGVNS. Trimming took 3 bases from V and 1 from J; bases not matched to a gene: 6. The chain's CDR3 is CASSDIRGFSYNEQFF. CDR3 nucleotides: TGTGCCAGCAGTGATATCAGGGGGTTTTCCTACAATGAGCAGTTCTTC.

The chain combines TRBV5-5 with TRBJ1-5, with 7 bases lining up with TRBD1. The length of the CDR3 is 14 residues. The J segment lost 4 bases and the V segment lost 3 bases, leaving 4 bases of the junction unmatched. The germline V gene encodes CDR1 SGHKS and CDR2 YYEKEE (reference sequence). CDR3 protein: CASSSGTVNQPQHF. CDR3 DNA sequence: TGTGCCAGCAGCTCCGGGACAGTTAATCAGCCCCAGCATTTT.

The genes are TRBV2 and TRBJ2-5, with 12 bases lining up with TRBD2. V shed 0 bases and J 5 bases; nucleotides not matched to a gene: 7. The germline gives CDR1 SNHLY, CDR2 FYNNEI. The CDR3 runs 17 residues. CDR3 in amino acids: CASSEARASGREETQYF. The CDR3 DNA reads TGTGCCAGCAGTGAAGCTAGGGCTAGCGGGAGGGAGGAGACCCAGTACTTC.

V and J are TRBV28 and TRBJ1-1; D call uncertain. Trimming took 3 bases from V and 4 from J, leaving 12 bases between them. CDR3 length equals 14 residues. Per germline, CDR1 MDHEN and CDR2 SYDVKM. CDR3 loop: CASSFIRGITEAFF. CDR3 nucleotides: TGTGCCAGCAGTTTTATTAGAGGGATCACTGAAGCTTTCTTT.

The rearrangement uses TRBV2 and TRBJ2-7, with D possibly called TRBD1 or TRBD2 (5 bases each). The CDR3 consists of 14 residues. V lost 1 base and J lost 2, with 9 bases in between. Germline V gene sequence: CDR1 SNHLY, CDR2 FYNNEI. The CDR3 sequence: CASSEGREPYEQYF. The CDR3 nucleotides are TGTGCCAGCAGTGAAGGCAGGGAGCCCTACGAGCAGTACTTC.

This clone was observed a single time. The V call is TRBV28, the J call TRBJ1-2, with 7 bases lining up with TRBD1. The V gene end was trimmed by 6 bases and the J gene end by 7 bases; junction bases not matched to a gene: 11. From germline, CDR1 is MDHEN and CDR2 SYDVKM. The CDR3 is 14 amino acids. In DNA, the CDR3 is TGTGCCAGCAGCCGCCAGACAGGGAAGGTTGGCTACACCTTC. This codes for CASSRQTGKVGYTF.

This chain uses TRBV6-1 with TRBJ1-6; D may be TRBD1 (5 bases). Germline CDR1 reads MNHNS; CDR2 reads SASEGT. The CDR3 loop spans 17 amino acids. Trimming pared 0 bases from V and 0 bases from J, leaving 9 bases between. This CDR3 reads CASSEAGGSSYNSPLHF. DNA for the CDR3: TGTGCCAGCAGTGAAGCGGGGGGGAGCTCCTATAATTCACCCCTCCACTTT.

The chain links TRBV27 to TRBJ1-1; 7 nucleotides agree with TRBD1. Unmatched junction bases numbered 6, after V lost 3 bases and J lost 5 bases. CDR1 and CDR2 (germline): MNHEY, SMNVEV (reference sequence). The CDR3 totals 14 residues. CDR3 amino acids: CASSFHRGRTEAFF. CDR3 DNA sequence: TGTGCCAGCAGTTTTCACAGGGGCAGAACTGAAGCTTTCTTT.

In this sample, this clone turned up a few times. The genes are TRBV5-1 and TRBJ2-1, with TRBD1 matching over 11 bases. Trimming removed 5 bases from V and 5 bases from J; junction bases left unmatched: 6. Germline CDR1 SGHRS, CDR2 YFSETQ. The CDR3 is 15 amino acids. The CDR3 region is CASRAGTGGHNEQFF. CDR3 coding DNA: TGCGCCAGCAGGGCAGGGACAGGGGGGCACAATGAGCAGTTCTTC. The whole variable domain, remainder taken from reference TRBV5-1 and TRBJ2-1, is KAGVTQTPRYLIKTRGQQVTLSCSPISGHRSVSWYQQTPGQGLQFLFEYFSETQRNKGNFPGRFSGRQFSNSRSEMNVSTLELGDSALYLCASRAGTGGHNEQFFGPGTRLTVL.

V and J are TRBV7-2 and TRBJ1-1, with TRBD1 matching 7 bases. The junction had 8 bases not matched to a gene; V was cut back by 5 bases and J by 2 bases. The CDR3 is 15 residues long. Germline CDR1 is SGHTA and CDR2 is FQGNSA. CDR3 in amino acids: CASSGQGGANTEAFF. DNA of the CDR3: TGTGCCAGCAGCGGTCAGGGGGGGGCCAACACTGAAGCTTTCTTT.

V is TRBV11-2 and J is TRBJ1-4; a possible D gene is TRBD1 (6 bases). Germline-derived CDR1 and CDR2 are SGHAT and FQNNGV. This CDR3 comprises 16 residues. V lost 5 bases and J lost 7, with 20 bases in between. CDR3 in DNA: TGTGCCAGCAGCCCAAGCGTCGGGGGCCGAGGTGAAAAACTGTTTTTT. It codes for CASSPSVGGRGEKLFF.

In its sample, this clone is medium-sized (0.01 to 0.1%). The V gene is TRBV6-1, the J gene TRBJ2-7; D perhaps matches TRBD1 (7 bases). V lost 8 bases and J 6 bases, leaving 23 bases between the germline ends. CDR3 size: 15 residues. Germline CDR1 is MNHNS and CDR2 is SASEGT. The CDR3 region has the DNA TGTGCCAGCTTCCCTGGAGGGACAGTCCTGGGCGAGCAGTACTTC. Protein product: CASFPGGTVLGEQYF.

The chain combines TRBV2 with TRBJ2-2; 7 bases align to TRBD1. The junction had 3 bases not matched to a gene; V was cut back by 7 bases and J by 1 base. CDR3 length: 14 residues. From germline, CDR1 is SNHLY and CDR2 FYNNEI. The chain's CDR3 is CASKGTVNTGELFF. The CDR3 nucleotides read TGTGCCAGCAAAGGGACAGTGAACACCGGGGAGCTGTTTTTT.

The chain couples TRBV5-8 to TRBJ2-7; D remains ambiguous. Germline V gene lookup returns CDR1 SGHTS and CDR2 YDEGEE. This CDR3 spans 12 amino acids. With 2 bases removed from V and 4 bases from J, the gap between germline ends came to 7 bases. Here the CDR3 reads CASSFIGYEQYF. The CDR3 coding sequence is TGTGCCAGCAGCTTCATCGGTTACGAGCAGTACTTC.

The chain couples TRBV29-1 to TRBJ1-2, with a weak D call TRBD1 (5 bases). The V end was cut by 7 bases, the J end by 3 bases, with 9 bases between. This CDR3 is built from 11 residues. Germline V CDR1 and CDR2: SQVTM, ANQGSEA. In DNA form, the CDR3 reads TGCAGCGCCGGGGGGGACTATGGCTACACCTTC. Protein sequence: CSAGGDYGYTF.

This chain connects TRBV7-2 to TRBJ2-5, with 11 nucleotides matching TRBD2. V dropped 0 bases and J dropped 4; count of bases not matched to a gene: 1. Germline V gene sequence: CDR1 SGHTA, CDR2 FQGNSA. The CDR3 totals 15 residues. The CDR3: CASSLALAGGETQYF. CDR3 bases: TGTGCCAGCAGCTTAGCTCTAGCGGGAGGAGAGACCCAGTACTTC.

V is TRBV7-8 and J is TRBJ2-1, with 11 bases matching TRBD2. The ends lost 3 bases at V and 4 bases at J; junction bases unmatched: 2. Germline V gene lookup returns CDR1 SGHVS and CDR2 FQNEAQ. The CDR3 runs 15 residues. The CDR3 loop is CASSFSGGAYNEQFF. The DNA of the CDR3 is TGTGCCAGCAGCTTTAGCGGGGGGGCATACAATGAGCAGTTCTTC.

J is TRBJ2-7 and V is TRBV5-1, with D perhaps TRBD1 or TRBD2 (5 bases each). The CDR3 length is 13 residues. Germline V gene data show CDR1 as SGHRS and CDR2 as YFSETQ. V was trimmed by 0 bases and J by 6 bases, leaving 10 bases between them. The CDR3 sequence is CASSLAGTGEQYF. Written as DNA, the CDR3 is TGCGCCAGCAGCTTGGCCGGGACCGGCGAGCAGTACTTC.

The rearrangement joins TRBV5-1 to TRBJ1-2, with 8 bases that match TRBD1. V gave up 4 bases and J gave up 4 bases; unmatched junction bases: 9. Per the germline V gene, CDR1 is SGHRS and CDR2 is YFSETQ. This CDR3 contains 15 residues. The CDR3 spells CASSRDQGAGYGYTF. CDR3 in DNA: TGCGCCAGCAGCAGGGATCAGGGGGCTGGCTATGGCTACACCTTC. Full variable domain (outside the CDR3, taken from reference TRBV5-1 and TRBJ1-2): KAGVTQTPRYLIKTRGQQVTLSCSPISGHRSVSWYQQTPGQGLQFLFEYFSETQRNKGNFPGRFSGRQFSNSRSEMNVSTLELGDSALYLCASSRDQGAGYGYTFGSGTRLTVV.

The rearrangement uses TRBV2 and TRBJ2-3, with TRBD1 matching 9 bases. The CDR3 runs to 15 residues. Per the germline V gene, CDR1 is SNHLY and CDR2 is FYNNEI. The V and J ends lost 6 bases and 3 bases, in that order; junction bases with no gene match: 7. CDR3 bases: TGTGCCAGCAGCCAAACCGGGACAGGGACAGATACGCAGTATTTT. This codes for CASSQTGTGTDTQYF.

The chain combines TRBV7-3 with TRBJ2-1; 8 bases are shared with TRBD1. CDR1 is SGHTA and CDR2 is FQGTGA in the germline V gene. The CDR3 consists of 14 residues. Unmatched junction bases numbered 0, after V lost 2 bases and J lost 3 bases. CDR3 coding DNA: TGTGCCAGCAGCTTAGGACAGGGCTACAATGAGCAGTTCTTC. This codes for CASSLGQGYNEQFF. The whole variable domain, remainder taken from reference TRBV7-3 and TRBJ2-1, is GAGVSQTPSNKVTEKGKYVELRCDPISGHTALYWYRQSLGQGPEFLIYFQGTGAADDSGLPNDRFFAVRPEGSVSTLKIQRTERGDSAVYLCASSLGQGYNEQFFGPGTRLTVL.

The chain joins TRBV6-5 to TRBJ1-5; D is uncertain. The CDR3 is 14 residues long. CDR1 is MNHEY and CDR2 is SVGAGI in the germline V gene. Trimming removed 4 bases at V and 4 bases at J, with 11 bases between. The CDR3 sequence: CASSLRGGNQPQHF. The DNA of the CDR3 is TGTGCCAGCAGTTTACGGGGAGGGAATCAGCCCCAGCATTTT.

The V call is TRBV19, the J call TRBJ2-1; 11 nucleotides match TRBD2. The J segment lost 6 bases and the V segment lost 6 bases, leaving 7 bases of the junction unmatched. This CDR3 has 15 amino acids. Germline CDR1 and CDR2: LNHDA and SQIVND (reference sequence). The CDR3 coding sequence is TGTGCCAGTAGGATTAGCGGGAGGGCCTTCAATGAGCAGTTCTTC. Encoded protein: CASRISGRAFNEQFF.

This chain uses TRBV6-6 with TRBJ1-4; no definite D call. V lost 8 bases to trimming and J lost 0 bases, with 7 bases between them. CDR3 length: 13 amino acids. CDR1 is MNHNY, CDR2 SVGAGI, per germline (reference sequence). DNA for the CDR3: TGTGCCAGCGGTGCAGCAACTAATGAAAAACTGTTTTTT. Translation: CASGAATNEKLFF.